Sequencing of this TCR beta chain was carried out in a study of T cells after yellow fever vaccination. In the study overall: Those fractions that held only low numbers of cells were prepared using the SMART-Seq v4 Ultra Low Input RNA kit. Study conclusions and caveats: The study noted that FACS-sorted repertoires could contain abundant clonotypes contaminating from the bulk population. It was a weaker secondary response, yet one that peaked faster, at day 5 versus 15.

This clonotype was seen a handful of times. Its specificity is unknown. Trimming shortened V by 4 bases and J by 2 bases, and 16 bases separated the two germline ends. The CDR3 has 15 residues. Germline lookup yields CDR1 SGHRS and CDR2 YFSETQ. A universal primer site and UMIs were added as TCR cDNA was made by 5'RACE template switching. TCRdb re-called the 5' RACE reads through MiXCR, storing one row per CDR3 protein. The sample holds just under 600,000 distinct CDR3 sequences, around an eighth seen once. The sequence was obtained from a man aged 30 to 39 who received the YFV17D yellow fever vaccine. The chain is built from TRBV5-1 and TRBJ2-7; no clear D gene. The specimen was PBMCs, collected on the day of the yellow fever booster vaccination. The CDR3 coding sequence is TGCGCCAGCAGCCCGGACGTGGGAACCGCCTACGAGCAGTACTTC. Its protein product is CASSPDVGTAYEQYF.